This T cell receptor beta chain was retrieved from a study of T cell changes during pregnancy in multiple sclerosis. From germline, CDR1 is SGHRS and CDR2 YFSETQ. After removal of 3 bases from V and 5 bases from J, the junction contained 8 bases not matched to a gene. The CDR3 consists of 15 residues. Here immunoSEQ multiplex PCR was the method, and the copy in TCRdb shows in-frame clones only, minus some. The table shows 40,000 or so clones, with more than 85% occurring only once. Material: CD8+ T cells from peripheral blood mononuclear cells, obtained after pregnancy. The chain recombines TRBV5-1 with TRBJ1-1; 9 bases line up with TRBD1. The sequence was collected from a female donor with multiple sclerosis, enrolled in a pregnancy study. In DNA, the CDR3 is TGCGCCAGCAGCTCGAGGGGACAGGGAGGAACTGAAGCTTTCTTT. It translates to CASSSRGQGGTEAFF.